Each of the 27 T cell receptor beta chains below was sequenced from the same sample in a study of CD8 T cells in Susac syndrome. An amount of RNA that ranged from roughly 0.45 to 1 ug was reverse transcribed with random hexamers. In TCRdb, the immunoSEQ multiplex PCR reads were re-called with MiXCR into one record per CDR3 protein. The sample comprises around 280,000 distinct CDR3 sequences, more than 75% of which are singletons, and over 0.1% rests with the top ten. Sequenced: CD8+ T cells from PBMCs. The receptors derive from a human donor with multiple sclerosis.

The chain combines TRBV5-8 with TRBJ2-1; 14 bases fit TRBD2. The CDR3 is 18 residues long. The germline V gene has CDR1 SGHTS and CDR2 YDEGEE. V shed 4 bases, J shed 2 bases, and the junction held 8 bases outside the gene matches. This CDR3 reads CASSAGLAGAVAYNEQFF. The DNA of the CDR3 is TGTGCCAGCAGCGCGGGACTAGCGGGAGCAGTGGCCTACAATGAGCAGTTCTTC.

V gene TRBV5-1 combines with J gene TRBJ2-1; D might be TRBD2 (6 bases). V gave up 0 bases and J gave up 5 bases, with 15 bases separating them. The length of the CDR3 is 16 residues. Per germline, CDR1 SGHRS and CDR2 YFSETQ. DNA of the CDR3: TGCGCCAGCAGCTTGGCCCGTGGCGGGAACAACAATGAGCAGTTCTTC. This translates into CASSLARGGNNNEQFF.

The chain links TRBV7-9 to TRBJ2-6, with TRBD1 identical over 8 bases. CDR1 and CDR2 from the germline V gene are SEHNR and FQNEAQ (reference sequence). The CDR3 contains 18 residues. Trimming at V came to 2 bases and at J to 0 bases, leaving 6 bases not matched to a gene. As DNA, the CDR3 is TGTGCCAGCAGCTTAACCGGGACAGGATTCTCTGGGGCCAACGTCCTGACTTTC. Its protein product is CASSLTGTGFSGANVLTF.

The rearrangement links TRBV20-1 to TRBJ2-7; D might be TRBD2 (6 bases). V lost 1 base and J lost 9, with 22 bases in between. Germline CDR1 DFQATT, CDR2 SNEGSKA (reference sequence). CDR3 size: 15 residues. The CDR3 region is CSARGGTTTGQGQYF. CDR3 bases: TGCAGTGCTAGAGGCGGGACCACCACCGGTCAAGGGCAGTACTTC.

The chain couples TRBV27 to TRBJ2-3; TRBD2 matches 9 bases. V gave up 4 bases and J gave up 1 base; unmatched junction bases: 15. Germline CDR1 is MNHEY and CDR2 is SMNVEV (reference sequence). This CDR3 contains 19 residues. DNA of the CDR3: TGTGCCAGCAGTTCCGGGTGGTGGGGTTTAGCGGGAGGCACAGATACGCAGTATTTT. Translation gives CASSSGWWGLAGGTDTQYF.

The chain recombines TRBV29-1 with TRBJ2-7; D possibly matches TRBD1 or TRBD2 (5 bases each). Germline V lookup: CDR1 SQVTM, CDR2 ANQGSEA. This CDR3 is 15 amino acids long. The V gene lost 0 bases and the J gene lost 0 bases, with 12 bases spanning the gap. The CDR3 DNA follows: TGCAGCGTTGAAGATCCGAGGGGTAGCTCCTACGAGCAGTACTTC. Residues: CSVEDPRGSSYEQYF.

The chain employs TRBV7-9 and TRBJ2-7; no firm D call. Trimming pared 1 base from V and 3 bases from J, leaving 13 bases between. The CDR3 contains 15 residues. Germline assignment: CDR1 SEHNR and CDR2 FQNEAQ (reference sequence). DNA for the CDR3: TGTGCCAGCAGCTTAGAGGGCCTCGTTGACTACGAGCAGTACTTC. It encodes CASSLEGLVDYEQYF. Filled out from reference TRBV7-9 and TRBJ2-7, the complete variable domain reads DTGVSQNPRHKITKRGQNVTFRCDPISEHNRLYWYRQTLGQGPEFLTYFQNEAQLEKSRLLSDRFSAERPKGSFSTLEIQRTEQGDSAMYLCASSLEGLVDYEQYFGPGTRLTVT.

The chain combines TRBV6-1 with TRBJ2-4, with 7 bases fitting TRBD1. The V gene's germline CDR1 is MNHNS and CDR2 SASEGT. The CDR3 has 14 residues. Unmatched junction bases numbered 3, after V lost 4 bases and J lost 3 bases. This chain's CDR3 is CASSGDRGKNIQYF. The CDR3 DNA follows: TGTGCCAGCAGTGGGGACAGAGGCAAAAACATTCAGTACTTC.

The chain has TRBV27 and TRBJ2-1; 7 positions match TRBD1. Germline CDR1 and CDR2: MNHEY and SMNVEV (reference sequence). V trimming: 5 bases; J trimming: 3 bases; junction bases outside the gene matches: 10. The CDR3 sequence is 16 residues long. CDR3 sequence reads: CASSPSTGPVYNEQFF. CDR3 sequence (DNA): TGTGCCAGCAGTCCCTCGACAGGGCCTGTCTACAATGAGCAGTTCTTC.

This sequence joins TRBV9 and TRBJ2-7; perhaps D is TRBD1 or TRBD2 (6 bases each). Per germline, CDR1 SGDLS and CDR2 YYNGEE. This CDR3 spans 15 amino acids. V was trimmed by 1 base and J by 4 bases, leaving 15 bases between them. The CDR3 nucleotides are TGTGCCAGCAGCGTAACGGGGGCGTTGGGATACGAGCAGTACTTC. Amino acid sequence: CASSVTGALGYEQYF.

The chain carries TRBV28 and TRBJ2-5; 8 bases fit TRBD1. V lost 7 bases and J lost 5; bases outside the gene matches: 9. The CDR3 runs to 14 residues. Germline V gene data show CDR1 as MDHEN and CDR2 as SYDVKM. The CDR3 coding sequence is TGTGCCAGCATGTTCAGGGGGCGCGTGGAGACCCAGTACTTC. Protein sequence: CASMFRGRVETQYF.

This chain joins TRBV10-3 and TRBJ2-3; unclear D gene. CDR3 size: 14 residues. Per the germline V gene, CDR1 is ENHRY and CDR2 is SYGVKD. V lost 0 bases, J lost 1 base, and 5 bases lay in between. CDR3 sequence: CAISESLGTDTQYF. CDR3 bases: TGTGCCATCAGTGAGTCTCTCGGCACAGATACGCAGTATTTT.

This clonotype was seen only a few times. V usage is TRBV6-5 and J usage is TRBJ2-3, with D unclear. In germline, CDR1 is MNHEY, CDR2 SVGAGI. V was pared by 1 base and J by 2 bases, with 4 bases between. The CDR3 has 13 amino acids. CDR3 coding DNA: TGTGCCAGCAGTTACTTCAACACAGATACGCAGTATTTT. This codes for CASSYFNTDTQYF.

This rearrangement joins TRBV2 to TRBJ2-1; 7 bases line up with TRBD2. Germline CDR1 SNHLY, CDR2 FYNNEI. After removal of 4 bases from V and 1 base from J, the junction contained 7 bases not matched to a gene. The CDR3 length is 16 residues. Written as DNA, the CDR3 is TGTGCCAGCAGTGTTACAGCGGGGAATTCCTACAATGAGCAGTTCTTC. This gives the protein CASSVTAGNSYNEQFF.

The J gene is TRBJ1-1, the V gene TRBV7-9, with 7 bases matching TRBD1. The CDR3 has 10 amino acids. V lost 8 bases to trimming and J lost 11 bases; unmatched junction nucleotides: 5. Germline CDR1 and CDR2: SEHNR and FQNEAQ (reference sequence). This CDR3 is CASADREAFF. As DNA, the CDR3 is TGTGCCAGCGCCGACAGGGAGGCTTTCTTT.

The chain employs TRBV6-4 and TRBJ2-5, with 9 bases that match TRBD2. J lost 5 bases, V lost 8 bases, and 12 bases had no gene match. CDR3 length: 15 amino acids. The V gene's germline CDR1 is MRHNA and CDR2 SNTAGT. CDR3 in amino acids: CASRGPGLALETQYF. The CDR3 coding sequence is TGTGCCAGCCGCGGCCCGGGACTAGCTCTCGAGACCCAGTACTTC.

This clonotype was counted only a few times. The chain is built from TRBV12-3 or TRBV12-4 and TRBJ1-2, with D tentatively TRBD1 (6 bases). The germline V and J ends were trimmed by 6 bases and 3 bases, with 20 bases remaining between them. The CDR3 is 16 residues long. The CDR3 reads CASRRRGGRRDYGYTF. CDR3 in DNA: TGTGCCAGCAGGCGTAGGGGGGGGAGGCGTGACTATGGCTACACCTTC.

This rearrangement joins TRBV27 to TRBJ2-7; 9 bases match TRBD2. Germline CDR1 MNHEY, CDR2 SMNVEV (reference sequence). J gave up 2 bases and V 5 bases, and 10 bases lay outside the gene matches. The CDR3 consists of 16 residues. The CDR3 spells CASSTSGRTDPYEQYF. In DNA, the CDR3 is TGTGCCAGCAGTACTAGCGGGCGTACCGACCCCTACGAGCAGTACTTC.

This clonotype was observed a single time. CDR3 region: CSARVETGELFF. CDR3 nucleotide sequence: TGCAGTGCTAGAGTAGAAACCGGGGAGCTGTTTTTT. V gene TRBV20-1 combines with J gene TRBJ2-2; no clear D. CDR3 length equals 12 residues. The germline gives CDR1 DFQATT, CDR2 SNEGSKA (reference sequence). V was pared by 1 base and J by 5 bases, with 5 bases between.

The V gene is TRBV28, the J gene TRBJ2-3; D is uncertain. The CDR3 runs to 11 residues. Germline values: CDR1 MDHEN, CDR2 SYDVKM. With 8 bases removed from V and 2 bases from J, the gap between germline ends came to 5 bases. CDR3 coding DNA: TGTGCCAGCGGACCCACAGATACGCAGTATTTT. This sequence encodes CASGPTDTQYF.

The CDR3 loop is CSAPIVGTSGRAGEQFF. As DNA, the CDR3 is TGCAGTGCTCCGATTGTCGGGACTAGCGGGAGGGCGGGTGAGCAGTTCTTC. The chain is built from TRBV20-1 and TRBJ2-1; TRBD2 matches at 16 bases. The CDR3 extends over 17 amino acids. J was trimmed by 9 bases and V by 5 bases; bases with no gene match: 13. CDR1 is DFQATT and CDR2 is SNEGSKA in the germline V gene (reference sequence).

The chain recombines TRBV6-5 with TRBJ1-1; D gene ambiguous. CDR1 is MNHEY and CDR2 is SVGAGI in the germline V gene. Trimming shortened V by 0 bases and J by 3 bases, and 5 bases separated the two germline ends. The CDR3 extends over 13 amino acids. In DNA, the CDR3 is TGTGCCAGCAGTTACTCCACAGACACTGAAGCTTTCTTT. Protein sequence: CASSYSTDTEAFF.

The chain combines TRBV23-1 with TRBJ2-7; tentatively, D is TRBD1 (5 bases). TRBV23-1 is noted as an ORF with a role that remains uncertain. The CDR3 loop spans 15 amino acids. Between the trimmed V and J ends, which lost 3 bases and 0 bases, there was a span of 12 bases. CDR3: CASSHPHRSSYEQYF. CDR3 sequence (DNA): TGCGCCAGCAGTCATCCACACAGGAGCTCCTACGAGCAGTACTTC.

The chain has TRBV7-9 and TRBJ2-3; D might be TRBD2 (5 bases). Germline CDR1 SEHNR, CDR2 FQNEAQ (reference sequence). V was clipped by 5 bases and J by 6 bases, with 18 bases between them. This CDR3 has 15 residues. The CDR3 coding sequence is TGTGCCAGCAGCCTGGGAACAACTTCGGGGGATACGCAGTATTTT. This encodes CASSLGTTSGDTQYF.

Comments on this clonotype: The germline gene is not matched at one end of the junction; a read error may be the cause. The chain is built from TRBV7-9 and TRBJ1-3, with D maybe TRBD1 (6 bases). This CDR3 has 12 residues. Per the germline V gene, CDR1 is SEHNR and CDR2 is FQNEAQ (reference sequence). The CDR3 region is CASSVQGTTIYF. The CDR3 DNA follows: TGTGCCAGCAGCGTACAGGGAACCACCATATATTTT.

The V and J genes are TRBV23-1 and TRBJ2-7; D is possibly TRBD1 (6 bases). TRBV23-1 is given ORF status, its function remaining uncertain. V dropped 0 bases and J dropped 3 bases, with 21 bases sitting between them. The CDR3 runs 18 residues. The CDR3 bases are TGCGCCAGCAGTCAATCGCTCAAAGGGACACCAGAGATCTACGAGCAGTACTTC. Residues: CASSQSLKGTPEIYEQYF.

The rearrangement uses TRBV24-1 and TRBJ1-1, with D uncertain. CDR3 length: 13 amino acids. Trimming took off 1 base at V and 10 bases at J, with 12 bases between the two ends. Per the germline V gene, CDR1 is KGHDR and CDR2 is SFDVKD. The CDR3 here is CATSDFILIGAFF. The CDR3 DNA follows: TGTGCCACCAGTGATTTCATCTTGATCGGAGCTTTCTTT.